These 26 T cell receptor beta chains were all obtained from the same sample, sequenced in a study of T cells in Graves' hyperthyroidism and ophthalmopathy. RNA transcripts yielded amplified TCR beta CDR3 regions. The HTBI primer set was used in a first-round RT-PCR of the TCR CDR3. TCRdb used MiXCR to reprocess the multiplex PCR reads, holding one entry per CDR3 protein. The table includes under 350,000 distinct CDR3 sequences, about 20% detected once. Sequenced sample: blood. The receptors stem from a woman in her forties or fifties with Graves' hyperthyroidism.

This clonotype occurred a few times. The rearrangement links TRBV4-1 to TRBJ1-3; possible D gene TRBD1, 6 bases. Germline CDR1 and CDR2: MGHRA and YSYEKL. The CDR3 has 16 amino acids. V was cut by 4 bases and J by 3 bases, with 16 bases left in between. The DNA of the CDR3 is TGCGCCAGCAGCCTCGAGGGGGGCGGTAATGGAAACACCATATATTTT. It yields the protein CASSLEGGGNGNTIYF.

This chain links TRBV27 with TRBJ2-1, with 10 bases matching TRBD2. The trim removed 5 bases at V and 5 bases at J, leaving 9 bases unmatched. The CDR3 loop spans 16 amino acids. Germline CDR1 MNHEY, CDR2 SMNVEV (reference sequence). CDR3 residues: CASSAGRAGGDNEQFF. The CDR3, as DNA: TGTGCCAGCAGTGCCGGGCGAGCGGGAGGGGACAATGAGCAGTTCTTC.

This clonotype showed up many times. The CDR3 reads CASSLQGGQVEAFF. For the CDR3, the DNA is TGTGCCAGCAGCTTGCAGGGAGGACAGGTTGAAGCTTTCTTT. V gene TRBV7-3 combines with J gene TRBJ1-1, with 7 positions matching TRBD1. Trimming removed 3 bases from V and 7 bases from J; junction bases left unmatched: 8. This CDR3 has 14 residues. CDR1 and CDR2 (germline): SGHTA, FQGTGA.

The genes are TRBV7-2 and TRBJ2-7; TRBD1 matches 7 bases. V trimming: 5 bases; J trimming: 6 bases; junction bases outside the gene matches: 10. Germline V lookup: CDR1 SGHTA, CDR2 FQGNSA. The CDR3 covers 14 residues. DNA of the CDR3: TGTGCCAGCAGCAACCGACAGGGAAGTAGCGAGCAGTACTTC. It encodes CASSNRQGSSEQYF.

The J gene is TRBJ2-2, the V gene TRBV11-2; 8 nucleotides match TRBD1. The CDR3 length is 15 residues. The germline CDR1 and CDR2 sequences are SGHAT and FQNNGV. The junction had 10 bases not matched to a gene; V was cut back by 6 bases and J by 7 bases. CDR3 DNA sequence: TGTGCCAGCAGTTCGGTGACAGGGGTGGGCGGGGAGCTGTTTTTT. This translates into CASSSVTGVGGELFF.

This clonotype was found a few times. The rearrangement uses TRBV7-9 and TRBJ1-5; D is perhaps TRBD1 (5 bases). Trimming removed 5 bases at V and 1 base at J, with 15 bases between. Germline V CDR1 and CDR2: SEHNR, FQNEAQ (reference sequence). The CDR3 is 16 residues long. Here the CDR3 reads CASSTDRDGSNQPQHF. The CDR3 nucleotides read TGTGCCAGCAGCACAGACCGGGACGGGAGCAATCAGCCCCAGCATTTT.

V and J are TRBV7-2 and TRBJ2-1; D may correspond to TRBD1 or TRBD2 (5 bases each). Germline V gene sequence: CDR1 SGHTA, CDR2 FQGNSA. V was clipped by 2 bases and J by 6 bases, with 8 bases between them. This CDR3 spans 13 amino acids. The CDR3 loop is CASSLPGPNEQFF. CDR3 DNA sequence: TGTGCCAGCAGCTTACCGGGACCCAATGAGCAGTTCTTC.

Concerning this clonotype itself: A read error is possible here, since a much larger clone lies one base away. This rearrangement joins TRBV5-5 to TRBJ2-2; D is perhaps TRBD1 (5 bases). This CDR3 is 17 amino acids long. Trimming pared 4 bases from V and 6 bases from J, leaving 22 bases between. Per the germline V gene, CDR1 is SGHKS and CDR2 is YYEKEE (reference sequence). CDR3 sequence: CASSLPVGQGNSGELFF. In DNA, the CDR3 is TGTGCCAGCAGCCTCCCGGTGGGGCAGGGAAACTCCGGGGAGCTGTTTTTT.

This clonotype was seen many times. This chain links TRBV2 with TRBJ2-1; 7 bases are shared with TRBD2. The germline V gene encodes CDR1 SNHLY and CDR2 FYNNEI. This CDR3 has 14 residues. V trimming: 3 bases; J trimming: 6 bases; junction bases outside the gene matches: 5. The CDR3 loop reads CASSEAGDGNEQFF. CDR3 nucleotide sequence: TGTGCCAGCAGTGAGGCGGGAGATGGCAATGAGCAGTTCTTC. Based on the CDR3 plus reference TRBV2 and TRBJ2-1, the full variable domain is EPEVTQTPSHQVTQMGQEVILRCVPISNHLYFYWYRQILGQKVEFLVSFYNNEISEKSEIFDDQFSVERPDGSNFTLKIRSTKLEDSAMYFCASSEAGDGNEQFFGPGTRLTVL.

This clonotype has at least ten counts. The chain recombines TRBV18 with TRBJ2-1; 10 bases match TRBD2. The germline V gene has CDR1 KGHSH and CDR2 LQKENI. Trimming took 3 bases from V and 9 from J; bases not matched to a gene: 5. The CDR3 is made up of 14 amino acids. CDR3: CASSPASGSTEQFF. The CDR3 DNA is TGTGCCAGCTCACCGGCTAGCGGGAGTACTGAGCAGTTCTTC.

This clonotype was counted at least ten times. J is TRBJ2-7 and V is TRBV12-3 or TRBV12-4; 9 nucleotides align to TRBD2. CDR3 length: 15 amino acids. J gave up 2 bases and V 4 bases, and 6 bases lay outside the gene matches. The CDR3 loop reads CASSSTTSGTYEQYF. CDR3 sequence (DNA): TGTGCCAGCAGTTCAACGACTAGCGGTACCTACGAGCAGTACTTC.

The chain recombines TRBV2 with TRBJ2-3; no clear D gene. Germline CDR1 is SNHLY and CDR2 is FYNNEI. The CDR3 spans 13 residues. Trimming removed 8 bases at V and 2 bases at J, with 11 bases between. The CDR3 DNA reads as TGTGCCAGCCTGTATAAGGACACAGATACGCAGTATTTT. It yields the protein CASLYKDTDTQYF.

This clonotype was recorded a few times. This may arise from a read error, as a much more abundant clone is one base away. This chain joins TRBV2 and TRBJ1-5; a possible D gene is TRBD1 (5 bases). V was pared by 5 bases and J by 6 bases, with 17 bases between. CDR3 length: 15 amino acids. Looked up from germline, CDR1 is SNHLY and CDR2 is FYNNEI. CDR3: CASSPDGTLSQPQHF. The CDR3, as DNA: TGTGCCAGCAGTCCTGACGGGACCCTCAGTCAGCCCCAGCATTTT.

This clonotype was detected only a few times. The chain uses TRBV5-1 and TRBJ2-3, with a weak D call TRBD2 (7 bases). V lost 0 bases and J lost 2, with 16 bases in between. CDR1 is SGHRS and CDR2 is YFSETQ in the germline V gene. This CDR3 region has 17 residues. CDR3 sequence (DNA): TGCGCCAGCAGCTTGGGGTCGGGGGGCCACTACACAGATACGCAGTATTTT. This sequence encodes CASSLGSGGHYTDTQYF.

The J gene is TRBJ2-3, the V gene TRBV12-5; a weak D match, TRBD2 (6 bases). V lost 0 bases and J lost 1, with 20 bases in between. The CDR3 runs 19 residues. In germline, CDR1 is LGHNT, CDR2 FRNRAP. CDR3 region: CASGLVYLGGGGGTDTQYF. DNA for the CDR3: TGTGCTAGTGGTTTGGTGTATTTGGGGGGAGGTGGTGGCACAGATACGCAGTATTTT.

The V gene is TRBV3-1, the J gene TRBJ2-5; a possible D gene is TRBD2 (6 bases). Trimming stripped 4 bases from V and 2 bases from J, with 14 bases between. The CDR3 is 15 residues long. Germline CDR1 LGHDT, CDR2 YNNKEL (reference sequence). The CDR3 region is CASSPRGLSQETQYF. The CDR3, as DNA: TGTGCCAGCAGCCCGAGGGGACTGTCTCAAGAGACCCAGTACTTC.

This clonotype was recorded a few times. The rearrangement joins TRBV2 to TRBJ2-5; 9 bases are shared with TRBD1. Germline lookup yields CDR1 SNHLY and CDR2 FYNNEI. The length of the CDR3 is 16 residues. Trimming took 8 bases from V and 1 from J; bases not matched to a gene: 11. CDR3 sequence reads: CASGKWTGVFQETQYF. Here the CDR3 DNA reads TGTGCCAGCGGCAAATGGACAGGGGTGTTCCAAGAGACCCAGTACTTC. Drawing the rest from reference TRBV2 and TRBJ2-5, the complete variable domain is EPEVTQTPSHQVTQMGQEVILRCVPISNHLYFYWYRQILGQKVEFLVSFYNNEISEKSEIFDDQFSVERPDGSNFTLKIRSTKLEDSAMYFCASGKWTGVFQETQYFGPGTRLLVL.

This clonotype has ten or more counts. V is TRBV7-9 and J is TRBJ2-7; D gene uncertain. Trimming shortened V by 0 bases and J by 6 bases, and 6 bases separated the two germline ends. The CDR3 spans 12 residues. Germline V lookup: CDR1 SEHNR, CDR2 FQNEAQ (reference sequence). The CDR3 loop is CASSLASFEQYF. The CDR3 nucleotides read TGTGCCAGCAGCTTAGCCAGTTTCGAGCAGTACTTC.

This clonotype was seen a few times. The V and J genes are TRBV6-1 and TRBJ1-5; possible D gene TRBD1, 5 bases. V was clipped by 3 bases and J by 6 bases, with 9 bases between them. The CDR3 totals 13 residues. From germline, CDR1 is MNHNS and CDR2 SASEGT. CDR3 coding DNA: TGTGCCAGCAGTGACAGGGTAGCTCAGCCCCAGCATTTT. It yields the protein CASSDRVAQPQHF.

This sequence joins TRBV30 and TRBJ2-2; D may correspond to TRBD1 or TRBD2 (6 bases each). The CDR3 is 16 amino acids. From germline, CDR1 is GTSNPN and CDR2 SVGIG (reference sequence). Deletions cut 0 bases from V and 4 bases from J, with 15 bases between. This CDR3 reads CAWSVGGGGGTGELFF. CDR3 sequence (DNA): TGTGCCTGGAGTGTCGGAGGGGGAGGCGGCACCGGGGAGCTGTTTTTT. The whole variable domain, filled in from reference TRBV30 and TRBJ2-2, reads SQTIHQWPATLVQPVGSPLSLECTVEGTSNPNLYWYRQAAGRGLQLLFYSVGIGQISSEVPQNLSASRPQDRQFILSSKKLLLSDSGFYLCAWSVGGGGGTGELFFGEGSRLTVL.

The chain employs TRBV20-1 and TRBJ2-3, with no clear D. CDR3 length: 14 residues. The germline V gene has CDR1 DFQATT and CDR2 SNEGSKA (reference sequence). The V gene lost 0 bases and the J gene lost 4 bases, with 11 bases spanning the gap. CDR3 sequence reads: CSAREDGLPDTQYF. The CDR3 DNA sequence: TGCAGTGCTAGAGAGGATGGGTTGCCAGATACGCAGTATTTT.

There are a few counts of this clonotype. The genes are TRBV11-3 and TRBJ2-1; TRBD1 matches 8 bases. The CDR3 has 15 residues. V shed 2 bases and J 5 bases; nucleotides not matched to a gene: 5. Germline loops: CDR1 SGHNT, CDR2 YENEEA. The CDR3 sequence: CASSLYPQGDNEQFF. CDR3 DNA: TGTGCCAGCAGCTTATATCCACAGGGGGACAATGAGCAGTTCTTC.

At least ten counts were recorded for this clonotype. This rearrangement joins TRBV28 to TRBJ2-1; the match to TRBD2 covers 11 bases. Trimming cost V 6 bases and J 5 bases; bases outside gene matches: 9. Germline CDR1 reads MDHEN; CDR2 reads SYDVKM. The CDR3 runs 16 residues. The CDR3 nucleotides read TGTGCCAGCAGCACCCCGAAGGGACTAGCGGACAATGAGCAGTTCTTC. This sequence encodes CASSTPKGLADNEQFF.

The sample holds a few counts of this clonotype. The chain joins TRBV6-1 to TRBJ2-7; TRBD1 is a possible D gene (5 bases). Trimming left V 2 bases short and J 3 bases short, with 14 bases between. Per the germline V gene, CDR1 is MNHNS and CDR2 is SASEGT. The CDR3 consists of 15 residues. CDR3 nucleotide sequence: TGTGCCAGCAGTGAATTGTGGGGCACCAGCTACGAGCAGTACTTC. Translation: CASSELWGTSYEQYF.

The V call is TRBV4-2, the J call TRBJ2-2; TRBD2 matches at 8 bases. Germline lookup yields CDR1 LGHNA and CDR2 YNFKEQ. The CDR3 has 17 residues. J lost 2 bases, V lost 0 bases, and 5 bases had no gene match. DNA of the CDR3: TGTGCCAGCAGCCAAGAAATGGGACTAGAAAACACCGGGGAGCTGTTTTTT. Translating gives CASSQEMGLENTGELFF.

This clonotype was seen more than once but under ten times. V and J are TRBV7-9 and TRBJ2-7; 8 nucleotides align to TRBD1. Looked up from germline, CDR1 is SEHNR and CDR2 is FQNEAQ (reference sequence). V lost 5 bases, J lost 6 bases, and 9 bases stayed unmatched. This CDR3 spans 14 amino acids. CDR3 nucleotides: TGTGCCAGCAGCCTGACCTGGACAGGGTCCGAGCAGTACTTC. It is translated as CASSLTWTGSEQYF.